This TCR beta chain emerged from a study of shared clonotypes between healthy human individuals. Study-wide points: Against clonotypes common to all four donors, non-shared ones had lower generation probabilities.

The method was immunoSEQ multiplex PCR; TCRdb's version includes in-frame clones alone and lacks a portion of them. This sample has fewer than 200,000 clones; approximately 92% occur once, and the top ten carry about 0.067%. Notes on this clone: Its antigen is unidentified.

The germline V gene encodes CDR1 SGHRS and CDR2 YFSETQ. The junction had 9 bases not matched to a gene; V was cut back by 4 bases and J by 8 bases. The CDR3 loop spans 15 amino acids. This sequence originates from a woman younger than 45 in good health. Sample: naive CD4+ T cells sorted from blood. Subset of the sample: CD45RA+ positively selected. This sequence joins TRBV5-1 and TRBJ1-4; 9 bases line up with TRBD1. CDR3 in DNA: TGCGCCAGCAGCCCGCCGGGACAGGGAGTAGAAAAACTGTTTTTT. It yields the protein CASSPPGQGVEKLFF. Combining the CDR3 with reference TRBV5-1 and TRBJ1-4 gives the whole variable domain KAGVTQTPRYLIKTRGQQVTLSCSPISGHRSVSWYQQTPGQGLQFLFEYFSETQRNKGNFPGRFSGRQFSNSRSEMNVSTLELGDSALYLCASSPPGQGVEKLFFGSGTQLSVL.